This T cell receptor (beta chain) stems from a study of post-analysis software for immune sequencing data. About the research overall: Several disease courses (relapsing-remitting, secondary progressive and progressive-relapsing) of multiple sclerosis were included. Study-level points and caveats: Five TRBV segments were more frequent in patients than controls; TRBV5-6, TRBV5-1 and TRBV20-1 belonged to this group. Co-batched samples clustered tightly together by F measure. Significantly decreased normalized Chao1 diversity was recorded for multiple sclerosis patients relative to controls.

Unique-molecular-identifier-tagged TCR beta cDNA libraries were used. Input of roughly 0.9 to 11 million T cells yielded 550,000 or so cDNA molecules. Each CDR3 protein is one row after TCRdb ran MiXCR on the PCR reads. The table records hundreds of thousands of distinct CDR3 sequences, 53% of them present only once. This clonotype was detected only a few times. What it binds is not known. V was pared by 5 bases and J by 0 bases, with 13 bases between. The CDR3 has 15 residues. This clonotype originated in a girl aged 5 to 17 with multiple sclerosis. Sequenced: blood. The J gene is TRBJ1-1, the V gene TRBV12-3 or TRBV12-4; D remains unclear. CDR3 bases: TGTGCCAGCAGTCCTTGGGCCACAATGAACACTGAAGCTTTCTTT. Protein sequence: CASSPWATMNTEAFF.